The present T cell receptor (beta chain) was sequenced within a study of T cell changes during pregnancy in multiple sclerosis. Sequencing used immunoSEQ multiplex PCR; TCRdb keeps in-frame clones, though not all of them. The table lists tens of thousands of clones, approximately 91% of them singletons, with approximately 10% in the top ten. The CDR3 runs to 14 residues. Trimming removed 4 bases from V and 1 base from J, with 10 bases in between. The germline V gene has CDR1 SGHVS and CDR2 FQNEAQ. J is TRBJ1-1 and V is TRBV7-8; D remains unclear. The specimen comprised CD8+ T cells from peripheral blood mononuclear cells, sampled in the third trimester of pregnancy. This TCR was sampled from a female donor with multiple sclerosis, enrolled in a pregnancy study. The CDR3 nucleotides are TGTGCCAGCAGCTCAGGCGCGGGGAACACTGAAGCTTTCTTT. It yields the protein CASSSGAGNTEAFF.